The 7 T cell receptor beta chains presented below share a single source sample, sequenced in a study of T cells in Graves' hyperthyroidism and ophthalmopathy. RNA transcripts served as the template for amplifying TCR beta CDR3 regions. TCR CDR3 underwent first-round RT-PCR with the HTBI primer set. Via MiXCR, TCRdb re-called the multiplex PCR reads, giving one row per CDR3 protein. The table includes about 350,000 distinct CDR3 sequences, approximately 13% detected once. Sequenced material: blood. The source of these receptors is a woman aged 35 to 49 with Graves' ophthalmopathy.

This clonotype was observed a few times. The V call is TRBV28, the J call TRBJ2-3; D not resolved. The ends were cut back, 5 bases at V and 0 bases at J, with 9 bases in the middle. The CDR3 spans 14 residues. Germline assignment: CDR1 MDHEN and CDR2 SYDVKM. CDR3 DNA: TGTGCCAGCAGTACGACCTACAGCACAGATACGCAGTATTTT. Translating it yields CASSTTYSTDTQYF.

This clonotype was seen only once. This chain connects TRBV24-1 to TRBJ2-5, with 9 bases matching TRBD2. From germline, CDR1 is KGHDR and CDR2 SFDVKD. The V gene end was trimmed by 3 bases and the J gene end by 4 bases; junction bases not matched to a gene: 5. The CDR3 sequence is 15 residues long. Here the CDR3 DNA reads TGTGCCACCAGTGATCGCGGGGGGGGTAGAGAGACCCAGTACTTC. This translates into CATSDRGGGRETQYF.

This clonotype was found many times. The CDR3 sequence: CASSPLGPTNEQFF. The CDR3, as DNA: TGTGCCAGCAGCCCGCTGGGGCCAACCAATGAGCAGTTCTTC. V usage is TRBV7-2 and J usage is TRBJ2-1; possibly TRBD1 for D (5 bases). The CDR3 is 14 residues long. Trimming took off 5 bases at V and 6 bases at J, with 14 bases between the two ends. Germline V gene data show CDR1 as SGHTA and CDR2 as FQGNSA.

The gene calls are TRBV20-1 and TRBJ2-1; D uncertain. CDR1 is DFQATT, CDR2 SNEGSKA, per germline (reference sequence). Trimming pared 0 bases from V and 13 bases from J, leaving 13 bases between. This CDR3 contains 12 residues. DNA of the CDR3: TGCAGTGCTAGAGATAGGGTTTCCGAACAGTTCTTC. This gives the protein CSARDRVSEQFF.

This sequence joins TRBV5-8 and TRBJ1-4, with D possibly matching TRBD1 (5 bases). The CDR3 spans 14 residues. The V end was cut by 6 bases, the J end by 8 bases, with 17 bases between. CDR1 is SGHTS, CDR2 YDEGEE, per germline. CDR3 in amino acids: CASTRWGVREKLFF. The CDR3 DNA reads as TGTGCCAGCACCCGTTGGGGGGTGCGAGAAAAACTGTTTTTT.

This clonotype was found many times. The J gene is TRBJ1-1, the V gene TRBV7-9; a weak D match, TRBD1 (6 bases). This CDR3 has 15 residues. V lost 2 bases and J lost 1, with 11 bases in between. Germline CDR1 SEHNR, CDR2 FQNEAQ (reference sequence). CDR3 residues: CASSLLGQRNTEAFF. The CDR3 DNA sequence: TGTGCCAGCAGCTTACTCGGACAGAGGAACACTGAAGCTTTCTTT. The full variable domain, with the rest looked up from reference TRBV7-9 and TRBJ1-1, is DTGVSQNPRHKITKRGQNVTFRCDPISEHNRLYWYRQTLGQGPEFLTYFQNEAQLEKSRLLSDRFSAERPKGSFSTLEIQRTEQGDSAMYLCASSLLGQRNTEAFFGQGTRLTVV.

This clonotype was counted ten times or more. The rearrangement links TRBV20-1 to TRBJ2-1; 14 bases align to TRBD2. After removal of 5 bases from V and 7 bases from J, the junction contained 4 bases not matched to a gene. Germline lookup yields CDR1 DFQATT and CDR2 SNEGSKA (reference sequence). This CDR3 region has 14 residues. CDR3 region: CSARLAGGPNEQFF. CDR3 DNA sequence: TGCAGTGCTCGACTAGCGGGAGGGCCGAATGAGCAGTTCTTC.